These T cell receptor beta chains were read from a single sample in a study of Tregs in tolerant kidney transplant recipients. Assay used: immunoSEQ multiplex PCR; TCRdb lists only in-frame clones, some missing. The sample holds around 230,000 clones; about four fifths are singletons and the top ten take about 0.64%. The sample was CD4+ T cells from blood. The receptor source for this set is a human donor in good health. Each CDR3 is given with its conserved first and last residue. The D gene is left open where the match is weak. Expanded clones get a size class; other rows say once, few or many, or leave the size out.

len: 13
v_gene: TRBV30
abundance: .
d_gene: TRBD1
j_gene: TRBJ2-5
CDR3nt: TGTGCCTGGAGCAGGGGGCACCAAGAGACCCAGTACTTC
CDR3aa: CAWSRGHQETQYF

len: 16
v_gene: TRBV5-6
abundance: .
d_gene: .
j_gene: TRBJ1-2
CDR3nt: TGTGCCAGCAGCTTGAGAGGTGCAGGGGCGGGATATGGCTACACCTTC
CDR3aa: CASSLRGAGAGYGYTF

len: 15
v_gene: TRBV5-4
abundance: .
d_gene: .
j_gene: TRBJ2-1
CDR3nt: TGTGCCAGCAGCTTGAGGCTCCAACGGTACAATGAGCAGTTCTTC
CDR3aa: CASSLRLQRYNEQFF

len: 13
v_gene: TRBV2
abundance: .
d_gene: .
j_gene: TRBJ1-5
CDR3nt: TGTGCCAGCAGTGATTTCAGGGATCAGCCCCAGCATTTT
CDR3aa: CASSDFRDQPQHF

len: 13
v_gene: TRBV7-9
abundance: once
d_gene: TRBD2
j_gene: TRBJ2-3
CDR3nt: TGTGCCAGCAGCTTGCTAGCGGGAGATACGCAGTATTTT
CDR3aa: CASSLLAGDTQYF

len: 12
v_gene: TRBV14
abundance: .
d_gene: .
j_gene: TRBJ1-1
CDR3nt: TGTGCCAGCAGCCCGTCCGGGGCGGCAGCTTTCTTT
CDR3aa: CASSPSGAAAFF

len: 14
v_gene: TRBV30
abundance: .
d_gene: TRBD1
j_gene: TRBJ1-5
CDR3nt: TGTGCCTGGAGTCGACAGGGCCACAATCAGCCCCAGCATTTT
CDR3aa: CAWSRQGHNQPQHF

len: 16
v_gene: TRBV7-3
abundance: .
d_gene: .
j_gene: TRBJ1-1
CDR3nt: TGTGCCAGCAGCCTGGGAGGGTCAGGCGGGTACACTGAAGCTTTCTTT
CDR3aa: CASSLGGSGGYTEAFF

len: 13
v_gene: TRBV7-8
abundance: .
d_gene: .
j_gene: TRBJ2-7
CDR3nt: TGTTCCACCAGCTTGGGGGGGCCGTACGAGCAGTACTTC
CDR3aa: CSTSLGGPYEQYF

len: 12
v_gene: TRBV18
abundance: .
d_gene: .
j_gene: TRBJ2-2
CDR3nt: TGTGCCAGCTCACCTAGGGTCGGGGAGCTGTTTTTT
CDR3aa: CASSPRVGELFF

len: 14
v_gene: TRBV30
abundance: .
d_gene: TRBD1
j_gene: TRBJ1-1
CDR3nt: TGTGCCTGGAGTAACAGGGGGTTGGACACTGAAGCTTTCTTT
CDR3aa: CAWSNRGLDTEAFF

len: 15
v_gene: TRBV19
abundance: few
d_gene: TRBD2
j_gene: TRBJ2-2
CDR3nt: TGTGCCAGTAGTCCAAGAGCGGGAGGGCCCGGGGAGCTGTTTTTT
CDR3aa: CASSPRAGGPGELFF

len: 14
v_gene: TRBV9
abundance: .
d_gene: .
j_gene: TRBJ1-6
CDR3nt: TGTGCCAGCAGCCTCGACAGTGTAGGTTCACCCCTCCACTTT
CDR3aa: CASSLDSVGSPLHF

len: 16
v_gene: TRBV7-9
abundance: .
d_gene: TRBD2
j_gene: TRBJ2-7
CDR3nt: TGTGCCAGCAGCTTTAGCGGCGGGAGGGCCGTCTACGAGCAGTACTTC
CDR3aa: CASSFSGGRAVYEQYF

len: 16
v_gene: TRBV5-6
abundance: once
d_gene: .
j_gene: TRBJ1-6
CDR3nt: TGTGCCAGCAGCTTGGCCTCAGGACAGATTAATTCACCCCTCCACTTT
CDR3aa: CASSLASGQINSPLHF

len: 15
v_gene: TRBV10-3
abundance: .
d_gene: TRBD1
j_gene: TRBJ2-1
CDR3nt: TGTGCCATCAGTGGACAGGGGGTGGTCTACAATGAGCAGTTCTTC
CDR3aa: CAISGQGVVYNEQFF

len: 14
v_gene: TRBV6-6
abundance: few
d_gene: .
j_gene: TRBJ2-7
CDR3nt: TGTGCCAGCAGTTACTTCGACACTAACTACGAGCAGTACTTC
CDR3aa: CASSYFDTNYEQYF

len: 15
v_gene: TRBV2
abundance: .
d_gene: TRBD1
j_gene: TRBJ1-5
CDR3nt: TGTGCCAGCATCAAAGGGGGGACAGGGAATCAGCCCCAGCATTTT
CDR3aa: CASIKGGTGNQPQHF

len: 13
v_gene: TRBV11-3
abundance: .
d_gene: .
j_gene: TRBJ2-3
CDR3nt: TGTGCCAGCAGCCCGGCCAGCACAGATACGCAGTATTTT
CDR3aa: CASSPASTDTQYF

len: 18
v_gene: TRBV25-1
abundance: .
d_gene: TRBD1
j_gene: TRBJ2-1
CDR3nt: TGTGCCAGCAGTGCCTCGACAGGGGCCAGGGGGTCCTACAATGAGCAGTTCTTC
CDR3aa: CASSASTGARGSYNEQFF

len: 13
v_gene: TRBV10-3
abundance: once
d_gene: .
j_gene: TRBJ2-5
CDR3nt: TGTGCCATCAGTAGGTCATCCTCAGAGACCCAGTACTTC
CDR3aa: CAISRSSSETQYF

len: 13
v_gene: TRBV11-2
abundance: .
d_gene: TRBD1
j_gene: TRBJ1-2
CDR3nt: TGTGCCAGCAGCCGGGGACAGGACTATGGCTACACCTTC
CDR3aa: CASSRGQDYGYTF

len: 13
v_gene: TRBV10-2
abundance: .
d_gene: TRBD1
j_gene: TRBJ1-1
CDR3nt: TGCGCCAGCAGGGACAGGGCTGACACTGAAGCTTTCTTT
CDR3aa: CASRDRADTEAFF

len: 14
v_gene: TRBV5-1
abundance: .
d_gene: .
j_gene: TRBJ2-6
CDR3nt: TGCGCCAGCAGCCCCCAGGCTGGGGCCAACGTCCTGACTTTC
CDR3aa: CASSPQAGANVLTF

len: 17
v_gene: TRBV29-1
abundance: .
d_gene: TRBD1
j_gene: TRBJ1-5
CDR3nt: TGCAGCCTTGGGACAGGTCCCCCTCTCTATAGCAATCAGCCCCAGCATTTT
CDR3aa: CSLGTGPPLYSNQPQHF

len: 14
v_gene: TRBV5-1
abundance: .
d_gene: .
j_gene: TRBJ2-1
CDR3nt: TGCGCCAGCAGCTTGAATTCTGGGGGCACTGAGCAGTTCTTC
CDR3aa: CASSLNSGGTEQFF

len: 14
v_gene: TRBV18
abundance: .
d_gene: .
j_gene: TRBJ1-5
CDR3nt: TGTGCCAGCTCACCACGGTTGGGGGATCAGCCCCAGCATTTT
CDR3aa: CASSPRLGDQPQHF

len: 16
v_gene: TRBV6-1
abundance: .
d_gene: .
j_gene: TRBJ1-5
CDR3nt: TGTGCCAGCAGTGAACTTGCCCTATATAGCAATCAGCCCCAGCATTTT
CDR3aa: CASSELALYSNQPQHF

len: 15
v_gene: TRBV18
abundance: .
d_gene: .
j_gene: TRBJ1-3
CDR3nt: TGTGCCAGCTCACATATGGGGGACGGAGGAAACACCATATATTTT
CDR3aa: CASSHMGDGGNTIYF

len: 16
v_gene: TRBV10-3
abundance: .
d_gene: TRBD1
j_gene: TRBJ1-5
CDR3nt: TGTGCCATCAGTGATCCGGGACAGGGTAGCAATCAGCCCCAGCATTTT
CDR3aa: CAISDPGQGSNQPQHF

len: 16
v_gene: TRBV5-1
abundance: .
d_gene: .
j_gene: TRBJ2-3
CDR3nt: TGCGCCAGCAGCTTGGTGGGGGCCGAGGTCACAGATACGCAGTATTTT
CDR3aa: CASSLVGAEVTDTQYF

len: 14
v_gene: TRBV12-5
abundance: once
d_gene: TRBD1
j_gene: TRBJ1-5
CDR3nt: TGTGCTAGTGGTTCCGGGACAGGGGACCAGCCCCAGCATTTT
CDR3aa: CASGSGTGDQPQHF

len: 16
v_gene: TRBV14
abundance: .
d_gene: .
j_gene: TRBJ2-3
CDR3nt: TGTGCCAGCAGCCAAGATTTTCTTGGGGGCACAGATACGCAGTATTTT
CDR3aa: CASSQDFLGGTDTQYF

len: 17
v_gene: TRBV5-4
abundance: .
d_gene: TRBD2
j_gene: TRBJ2-5
CDR3nt: TGTGCCAGCAGCTGGAGAAACGGACTAGCGGGTTCCGTGGCCCAGTACTTC
CDR3aa: CASSWRNGLAGSVAQYF

len: 15
v_gene: TRBV19
abundance: .
d_gene: .
j_gene: TRBJ2-7
CDR3nt: TGTGCCAGTAGTATTCAGGCAGGAGGGCGCTACGAGCAGTACTTC
CDR3aa: CASSIQAGGRYEQYF

len: 15
v_gene: TRBV6-5
abundance: .
d_gene: TRBD1
j_gene: TRBJ2-1
CDR3nt: TGTGCCAGCAGTCCTGACAGGGGGTTTTACAATGAGCAGTTCTTC
CDR3aa: CASSPDRGFYNEQFF

len: 13
v_gene: TRBV5-4
abundance: .
d_gene: .
j_gene: TRBJ2-5
CDR3nt: TGTGCCAGCAGCTTGGACTGGGAGGAGACCCAGTACTTC
CDR3aa: CASSLDWEETQYF

len: 16
v_gene: TRBV30
abundance: .
d_gene: TRBD2
j_gene: TRBJ2-1
CDR3nt: TGTGCCTGGAGTGTATATCCTAGCGGGGGGGCGGATGAGCAGTTCTTC
CDR3aa: CAWSVYPSGGADEQFF

len: 15
v_gene: TRBV6-5
abundance: .
d_gene: .
j_gene: TRBJ1-1
CDR3nt: TGTGCCAGCTTTTGGGGCCTCGGAAGGAACACTGAAGCTTTCTTT
CDR3aa: CASFWGLGRNTEAFF

len: 17
v_gene: TRBV7-2
abundance: .
d_gene: TRBD2
j_gene: TRBJ2-1
CDR3nt: TGTGCCAGCAGCCCTCCTGGACTAGCGGGGGGGTCGAGTGAGCAGTTCTTC
CDR3aa: CASSPPGLAGGSSEQFF

len: 16
v_gene: TRBV9
abundance: .
d_gene: .
j_gene: TRBJ2-3
CDR3nt: TGTGCCAGCAGCGTAGCCCGGACCGGGCGGGCAGATACGCAGTATTTT
CDR3aa: CASSVARTGRADTQYF

len: 14
v_gene: TRBV5-1
abundance: .
d_gene: .
j_gene: TRBJ2-1
CDR3nt: TGCGCCAGCAGCTTTGGTAATTCCTACAATGAGCAGTTCTTC
CDR3aa: CASSFGNSYNEQFF

len: 14
v_gene: TRBV30
abundance: .
d_gene: .
j_gene: TRBJ1-2
CDR3nt: TGTGCCTGCCAATACAGGTTTTTTCCTTATGGCTACACCTTC
CDR3aa: CACQYRFFPYGYTF

len: 15
v_gene: TRBV5-6
abundance: .
d_gene: TRBD1
j_gene: TRBJ2-1
CDR3nt: TGTGCCAGCAGCCGGACAGGGAACCCCTACAATGAGCAGTTCTTC
CDR3aa: CASSRTGNPYNEQFF

len: 12
v_gene: TRBV7-9
abundance: .
d_gene: .
j_gene: TRBJ1-1
CDR3nt: TGTGCCAGCAGCCCACGGGACACTGAAGCTTTCTTT
CDR3aa: CASSPRDTEAFF

len: 15
v_gene: TRBV2
abundance: .
d_gene: .
j_gene: TRBJ2-3
CDR3nt: TGTGCCAGCAGCCCAGACCTGGCGGACACAGATACGCAGTATTTT
CDR3aa: CASSPDLADTDTQYF

len: 12
v_gene: TRBV2
abundance: .
d_gene: .
j_gene: TRBJ1-3
CDR3nt: TGTGCCAGCTGTCAAAGGATAAACACCATATATTTT
CDR3aa: CASCQRINTIYF

len: 16
v_gene: TRBV4-2
abundance: .
d_gene: TRBD1
j_gene: TRBJ1-2
CDR3nt: TGTGCCAGCAGCCAGCTTGCAGGACAGGTATCCTATGGCTACACCTTC
CDR3aa: CASSQLAGQVSYGYTF

len: 16
v_gene: TRBV13
abundance: .
d_gene: .
j_gene: TRBJ1-1
CDR3nt: TGTGCCAGCAGCTTAGTCAGCCTATTTGTGAACACTGAAGCTTTCTTT
CDR3aa: CASSLVSLFVNTEAFF